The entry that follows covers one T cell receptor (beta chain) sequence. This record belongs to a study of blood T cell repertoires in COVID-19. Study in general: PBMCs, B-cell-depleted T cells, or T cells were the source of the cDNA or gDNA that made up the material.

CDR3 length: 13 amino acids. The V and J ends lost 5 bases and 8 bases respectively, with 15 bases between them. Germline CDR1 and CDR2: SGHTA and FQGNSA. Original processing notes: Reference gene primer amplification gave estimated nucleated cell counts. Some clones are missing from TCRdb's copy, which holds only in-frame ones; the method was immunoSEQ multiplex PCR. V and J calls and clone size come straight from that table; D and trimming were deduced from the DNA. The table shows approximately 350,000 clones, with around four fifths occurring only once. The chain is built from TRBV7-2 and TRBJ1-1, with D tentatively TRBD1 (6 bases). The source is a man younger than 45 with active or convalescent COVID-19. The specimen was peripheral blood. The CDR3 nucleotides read TGTGCCAGCAGCCTAGAGACAGGACTGGAAGCTTTCTTT. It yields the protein CASSLETGLEAFF.